This T cell receptor (beta chain) was identified in a study of cytomegalovirus exposure and HLA in healthy donors. Turning to the study itself: A prior analysis found around 110 million unique TCR beta sequences from approximately 190 million T cells. The study, taken as a whole, reports: Later analysis placed DRB1 highest and HLA-C lowest in TCR association rates, which differed by HLA locus. The study flagged about 160 TCR beta chains as cytomegalovirus-associated.

Concerning this clone itself: Its target is unknown.

PCR used 60 Vbeta primers and 13 Jbeta primers. TCRdb's copy holds only in-frame clones and misses some; the assay was immunoSEQ multiplex PCR. The sample has approximately 150,000 clones, 88% seen once; the top ten hold 0.51%. Trimming removed 3 bases from V and 0 bases from J; junction bases left unmatched: 4. The CDR3 totals 17 residues. The germline CDR1 and CDR2 sequences are KGHSH and LQKENI. The chain carries TRBV18 and TRBJ2-6; 8 nucleotides agree with TRBD1. Sequencing was carried out using PBMCs. This receptor was obtained from a woman in her 40s in good health and CMV-seronegative. The CDR3: CASSPAGGASGANVLTF. The CDR3 DNA is TGTGCCAGCTCACCGGCAGGGGGCGCCTCTGGGGCCAACGTCCTGACTTTC.